This passage covers 5 T cell receptor beta chains from one sample sequenced in a study of T cell responses to AZD1222 COVID-19 vaccine. The method was immunoSEQ multiplex PCR; TCRdb's version includes in-frame clones alone and lacks a portion of them. The repertoire holds roughly 120,000 clones, with 80% to 90% as singletons. Sequencing used peripheral blood, obtained on day 0 of AZD1222 vaccination. These receptors were obtained from an adult in good health.

V usage is TRBV2 and J usage is TRBJ2-5; D possibly corresponds to TRBD2 (6 bases). V was clipped by 3 bases and J by 5 bases, with 16 bases between them. CDR1 SNHLY and CDR2 FYNNEI come from the germline V gene. The CDR3 is 15 residues long. CDR3: CASSERSGNLETQYF. As DNA, the CDR3 is TGTGCCAGCAGTGAGCGTAGCGGTAATTTGGAGACCCAGTACTTC.

The J gene is TRBJ1-6, the V gene TRBV10-1; D not resolved. Trimming removed 4 bases from V and 10 bases from J, with 14 bases in between. This CDR3 has 14 residues. Germline V gene sequence: CDR1 WNHNN, CDR2 SYGVQD (reference sequence). CDR3 DNA sequence: TGCGCCAGCAGTGGTATAGCGATCGGCTCACCCCTCCACTTT. Amino acids: CASSGIAIGSPLHF.

The chain links TRBV6-2 or TRBV6-3 to TRBJ1-6; D might be TRBD1 (5 bases). Trimming removed 2 bases at V and 2 bases at J, with 10 bases between. Germline loops: CDR1 MNHEY, CDR2 SVGEGT. The CDR3 runs 16 residues. CDR3 in DNA: TGTGCCAGCAGTTACGGGGGGACCGCCTATAATTCACCCCTCCACTTT. It specifies CASSYGGTAYNSPLHF.

V gene TRBV11-3 combines with J gene TRBJ2-3, with D hard to call. The CDR3 is 14 residues long. CDR1 is SGHNT and CDR2 is YENEEA in the germline V gene. V dropped 2 bases and J dropped 2 bases, with 8 bases sitting between them. The CDR3 DNA reads TGTGCCAGCAGCTTACCGGTGTTCACAGATACGCAGTATTTT. Protein product: CASSLPVFTDTQYF.

This rearrangement joins TRBV7-9 to TRBJ1-4; D unclear. Per germline, CDR1 SEHNR and CDR2 FQNEAQ (reference sequence). The CDR3 covers 10 residues. V was clipped by 5 bases and J by 10 bases, with 5 bases between them. CDR3 protein: CASSPGKLFF. CDR3 nucleotides: TGTGCCAGCAGCCCAGGAAAACTGTTTTTT. Variable domain in full (rest from reference TRBV7-9 and TRBJ1-4): DTGVSQNPRHKITKRGQNVTFRCDPISEHNRLYWYRQTLGQGPEFLTYFQNEAQLEKSRLLSDRFSAERPKGSFSTLEIQRTEQGDSAMYLCASSPGKLFFGSGTQLSVL.